The rows below give T cell receptor beta chains drawn from one sample of a study of Ad26.COV2.S vaccination and SARS-CoV-2 variants. Method: immunoSEQ multiplex PCR; TCRdb's copy keeps in-frame clones and lacks some. The sample records approximately 340,000 clones, approximately 84% being singletons. Sequenced here: peripheral blood, sampled in a trial of Ad26.COV2.S vaccine versus placebo. All receptors derive from a person aged 18-60 years who received the Ad26.COV2.S COVID-19 vaccine or a placebo. Each CDR3 is given with its conserved first and last residue. The D gene is left open where the match is weak. For some rows the clone size is stated as once, few or many, or as a class when expanded; others skip it.

V gene,J gene,clone size,D gene,CDR3 DNA,CDR3 protein
TRBV13,TRBJ2-7,-,TRBD1,TGTGCCAGCAGCCCGCAGGGACAGGGGGCCTACGAGCAGTACTTC,CASSPQGQGAYEQYF
TRBV4-3,TRBJ1-2,once,-,TGCGCCAGCAGCCAAGAAGGGGGGGCGGGCATCTATGGCTACACCTTC,CASSQEGGAGIYGYTF
TRBV27,TRBJ1-2,-,-,TGTGCCAGCAGTTTATATAGGCCGGGCGACGGCTACACCTTC,CASSLYRPGDGYTF
TRBV5-1,TRBJ2-5,-,TRBD1,TGCGCCAGCAGCTTGGAGGGGGCTGAGACCCAGTACTTC,CASSLEGAETQYF
TRBV6-2/TRBV6-3,TRBJ2-5,-,TRBD1,TGTGCCAGCAGTTACGGGACAGGGAAAGAGACCCAGTACTTC,CASSYGTGKETQYF
TRBV5-6,TRBJ1-1,-,-,TGTGCCAGCAGCTTGGATGGGGGTCGGCCAGAAGCTTTCTTT,CASSLDGGRPEAFF
TRBV10-3,TRBJ1-6,-,TRBD1,TGTGCCATCAGTGGGAGCCCCGGGACAGGGGGCACTTTTTCACCCCTCCACTTT,CAISGSPGTGGTFSPLHF
TRBV7-2,TRBJ2-1,-,TRBD2,TGTGCCAGCAGCTTTGTCAGGAGGACTAGTGTGGGATCCTACAATGAGCAGTTCTTC,CASSFVRRTSVGSYNEQFF
TRBV4-3,TRBJ1-3,-,-,TGCGCCAGCAGCCAAGACGGCGGTGGAAACACCATATATTTT,CASSQDGGGNTIYF
TRBV2,TRBJ1-4,-,-,TGTGCCAGCAGTGACCGACAGACTAATGAAAAACTGTTTTTT,CASSDRQTNEKLFF
TRBV28,TRBJ2-1,-,TRBD2,TGTGCCAGCAGCCTGGCGGGAGAATACAATGAGCAGTTCTTC,CASSLAGEYNEQFF
TRBV11-2,TRBJ1-4,-,TRBD1,TGTGCCAGCAGCTTAGAACAGGGGACTAATGAAAAACTGTTTTTT,CASSLEQGTNEKLFF
TRBV30,TRBJ1-2,once,-,TGTGCCTGGAGTGTATACGGGTCCCCAGCTAACTATGGCTACACCTTC,CAWSVYGSPANYGYTF
TRBV30,TRBJ2-7,few,TRBD2,TGTGCCTGGAGCTACGATGTTGGACTAGCGGGTTACGAGCAGTACTTC,CAWSYDVGLAGYEQYF
TRBV5-1,TRBJ2-3,-,TRBD2,TGCGCCAGCAGCTCTATAGCGGGTCTCAGCACAGATACGCAGTATTTT,CASSSIAGLSTDTQYF
TRBV6-6,TRBJ1-6,few,-,TGTGCCAGCAGTTACTGGGGAGGTAATTCACCCCTCCACTTT,CASSYWGGNSPLHF
TRBV10-2,TRBJ2-2,-,TRBD2,TGCGCCAGCAAACTAGCGGGGGGGTTTACCGGGGAGCTGTTTTTT,CASKLAGGFTGELFF
TRBV7-9,TRBJ2-7,-,-,TGTGCCAGCAGCTCAGCCTACGAGCAGTACTTC,CASSSAYEQYF
TRBV6-2/TRBV6-3,TRBJ2-1,-,-,TGTGCCAGCAGTTACGGGGGATCCTACAATGAGCAGTTCTTC,CASSYGGSYNEQFF
TRBV7-9,TRBJ1-6,few,-,TGTGCCAGCAGCTTAGGAGAGTCACCCCTCCACTTT,CASSLGESPLHF
TRBV5-1,TRBJ2-1,-,TRBD2,TGCGCCAGCAGTTTAGCGGGAGTGAGCGATGAGCAGTTCTTC,CASSLAGVSDEQFF
TRBV2,TRBJ2-1,-,-,TGTGCCAGCAGTGTGGGGCAGGGCAGGGGCTCCTACAATGAGCAGTTCTTC,CASSVGQGRGSYNEQFF
TRBV5-4,TRBJ2-2,few,TRBD1,TGTGCCAGCAGCCCACCGGGACAGGGACGCACCGGGGAGCTGTTTTTT,CASSPPGQGRTGELFF
TRBV5-6,TRBJ2-5,-,TRBD1,TGTGCCAGCAGCGGGACACAGGGGGCGGAGACCCAGTACTTC,CASSGTQGAETQYF
TRBV10-3,TRBJ1-5,once,-,TGTGCCACATCCCCGGGAGAAGATCAGCCCCAGCATTTT,CATSPGEDQPQHF
TRBV28,TRBJ1-5,-,TRBD1,TGTGCCAGCAGTCCCTACAGGGGAGGCAATCAGCCCCAGCATTTT,CASSPYRGGNQPQHF
TRBV19,TRBJ2-7,-,-,TGTGCCAGTAGTTTCCCGGGGGGCGCGGGAACCTACGAGCAGTACTTC,CASSFPGGAGTYEQYF
TRBV6-5,TRBJ2-7,-,-,TGTGCCAGCAGTTACGGACTCAGCTACGAGCAGTACTTC,CASSYGLSYEQYF
TRBV7-2,TRBJ1-3,-,-,TGTGCCAGCAGCTTAGTACAGGGTGGAAACACCATATATTTT,CASSLVQGGNTIYF